This T cell receptor (beta chain) was retrieved from a study of Ad26.COV2.S vaccination and SARS-CoV-2 variants. Study-wide background: Administration of Ad26.COV2.S was intramuscular, either once or twice 56 days apart.

Treatment in this sample: 15 to 20 received Ad26.COV2.S at low or high dose, single or two shots; roughly 5 received placebo; per-sample allocation not given. Sampling occurred on day 63 after the first vaccine or placebo injection. The study's findings and limits: It was reported that spike-specific CD8+ and CD4+ T cell responses were substantially broad after vaccination.

V was cut by 0 bases and J by 1 base, with 12 bases left in between. The CDR3 contains 16 residues. Germline assignment: CDR1 SGDLS and CDR2 YYNGEE. This clone was counted a single time. Its antigen is as yet unknown. This table comes from immunoSEQ multiplex PCR, and its TCRdb copy is limited to in-frame clones, with some not included. The table includes 440,000 or so clones, roughly nine tenths detected once. The sequences come from peripheral blood, collected in a trial of Ad26.COV2.S vaccine versus placebo. The source of this sequence is a person aged 18-65 years who received the Ad26.COV2.S COVID-19 vaccine or a placebo. The rearrangement links TRBV9 to TRBJ2-3, with unresolved D. The CDR3 DNA follows: TGTGCCAGCAGCGTAGCCCCGCTCGGTGGCACAGATACGCAGTATTTT. Translated, it gives CASSVAPLGGTDTQYF.